The 32 T cell receptor beta chains reported below all come from one sample, sequenced in a study of cytomegalovirus exposure and HLA in healthy donors. With 60 Vbeta and 13 Jbeta primers, the PCR was carried out. Data came from immunoSEQ multiplex PCR; TCRdb stores just in-frame clones and leaves some out. In the table there are just over 200,000 clones, about 70% of which are singletons. The sequenced material came from PBMCs. The receptors shown here come from a man in his forties or fifties in good health and CMV-seropositive.

This clone was recorded once. The junction differs from germline at one of its ends, possibly a read error. Other DNA sequences in this sample translate to the same CDR3. V and J are TRBV5-1 and TRBJ1-4; no clear D. In germline, CDR1 is SGHRS, CDR2 YFSETQ. The CDR3 runs 18 residues. Written as DNA, the CDR3 is TGCGCCAGCAGCTTGGCGGCAATAGATCGAGGTATCGATGAAAAGCTGTTTTTT. Protein sequence: CASSLAAIDRGIDEKLFF.

The chain combines TRBV10-3 with TRBJ2-7; a weak D match, TRBD2 (7 bases). The germline gives CDR1 ENHRY, CDR2 SYGVKD. Trimming removed 5 bases at V and 0 bases at J, with 17 bases between. There are 16 residues in the CDR3. The CDR3: CAISSLGGAYSYEQYF. CDR3 coding DNA: TGTGCCATCAGTTCTTTGGGGGGGGCCTACTCCTACGAGCAGTACTTC.

V gene TRBV5-4 combines with J gene TRBJ1-4; 7 nucleotides agree with TRBD1. CDR3 size: 18 residues. V trimming: 2 bases; J trimming: 5 bases; junction bases outside the gene matches: 15. CDR1 and CDR2 (germline): SGHNT, YYREEE (reference sequence). For the CDR3, the DNA is TGTGCCAGCAGCTTACAGTGGAGCGACAGGGCGGGAAATGAAAAACTGTTTTTT. Protein sequence: CASSLQWSDRAGNEKLFF. Full variable domain (outside the CDR3, taken from reference TRBV5-4 and TRBJ1-4): ETGVTQSPTHLIKTRGQQVTLRCSSQSGHNTVSWYQQALGQGPQFIFQYYREEENGRGNFPPRFSGLQFPNYSSELNVNALELDDSALYLCASSLQWSDRAGNEKLFFGSGTQLSVL.

This chain joins TRBV5-1 and TRBJ2-7; 8 positions agree with TRBD1. This CDR3 has 15 residues. Germline V gene sequence: CDR1 SGHRS, CDR2 YFSETQ. The ends lost 2 bases at V and 2 bases at J; junction bases unmatched: 6. The CDR3 region is CASSFRTGPTYEQYF. In DNA, the CDR3 is TGCGCCAGCAGCTTCAGGACAGGGCCAACCTACGAGCAGTACTTC.

V usage is TRBV18 and J usage is TRBJ2-7; 8 bases line up with TRBD1. V was pared by 5 bases and J by 4 bases, with 10 bases of the junction left unmatched. Per germline, CDR1 KGHSH and CDR2 LQKENI. The CDR3 extends over 15 amino acids. This CDR3 reads CASSNPAGGYYEQYF. Here the CDR3 DNA reads TGTGCCAGCTCAAATCCGGCAGGGGGCTATTACGAGCAGTACTTC.

The rearrangement links TRBV7-2 to TRBJ1-2; D unclear. V gave up 2 bases and J gave up 5 bases, with 9 bases separating them. The CDR3 runs 13 residues. CDR1 is SGHTA and CDR2 is FQGNSA in the germline V gene. The CDR3 region is CASSLLGLYGYTF. CDR3 DNA: TGTGCCAGCAGCTTACTTGGCCTGTATGGCTACACCTTC.

This clone has only one observation. The chain joins TRBV2 to TRBJ1-1, with 9 bases that match TRBD1. This CDR3 spans 14 amino acids. V trimming: 6 bases; J trimming: 4 bases; junction bases outside the gene matches: 6. CDR1 is SNHLY, CDR2 FYNNEI, per germline. CDR3 sequence (DNA): TGTGCCAGCAGAAAACTGGGACAGGGCACTGAAGCTTTCTTT. Translation: CASRKLGQGTEAFF.

The chain couples TRBV15 to TRBJ1-5; 8 bases match TRBD1. Looked up from germline, CDR1 is LNHNV and CDR2 is YYDKDF (reference sequence). There are 15 residues in the CDR3. J lost 4 bases, V lost 3 bases, and 5 bases had no gene match. This CDR3 reads CATSRDGTGNQPQHF. The CDR3 DNA reads as TGTGCCACCAGCAGGGATGGGACAGGAAATCAGCCCCAGCATTTT.

The genes are TRBV19 and TRBJ1-5; D possibly corresponds to TRBD1 (6 bases). Deletions cut 10 bases from V and 1 base from J, with 8 bases between. The CDR3 loop spans 12 amino acids. CDR1 is LNHDA, CDR2 SQIVND, per germline (reference sequence). In DNA form, the CDR3 reads TGTGCCACTGGACAGAGCAATCAGCCCCAGCATTTT. Translating gives CATGQSNQPQHF. The whole variable domain, filled in from reference TRBV19 and TRBJ1-5, reads DGGITQSPKYLFRKEGQNVTLSCEQNLNHDAMYWYRQDPGQGLRLIYYSQIVNDFQKGDIAEGYSVSREKKESFPLTVTSAQKNPTAFYLCATGQSNQPQHFGDGTRLSIL.

This clone turned up a few times. V usage is TRBV5-4 and J usage is TRBJ1-1; 8 positions agree with TRBD1. CDR3 size: 11 residues. Germline lookup yields CDR1 SGHNT and CDR2 YYREEE (reference sequence). V trimming: 8 bases; J trimming: 7 bases; junction bases outside the gene matches: 4. In DNA form, the CDR3 reads TGTGCCAGGGACAGGGAGCTTGAAGCTTTCTTT. This translates into CARDRELEAFF.

The genes are TRBV19 and TRBJ2-3; a possible D gene is TRBD2 (7 bases). Germline V gene sequence: CDR1 LNHDA, CDR2 SQIVND (reference sequence). The CDR3 is 17 amino acids. V was shortened by 6 bases and J by 3 bases, with 22 bases between the two germline ends. The CDR3 coding sequence is TGTGCCAGTAGACCCTTAGGGGGGGGCCAAAGGACAGATACGCAGTATTTT. Translation gives CASRPLGGGQRTDTQYF.

The V gene is TRBV7-2, the J gene TRBJ1-1; D is perhaps TRBD1 (6 bases). Trimming shortened V by 3 bases and J by 7 bases, and 18 bases separated the two germline ends. CDR1 is SGHTA, CDR2 FQGNSA, per germline. The CDR3 totals 15 residues. This chain's CDR3 is CASSFTPWGLGEAFF. CDR3 DNA sequence: TGTGCCAGCAGCTTCACCCCGTGGGGGCTCGGTGAAGCTTTCTTT.

This chain connects TRBV7-2 to TRBJ2-2; TRBD1 matches at 7 bases. The CDR3 sequence is 16 residues long. Unmatched junction bases numbered 7, after V lost 5 bases and J lost 1 base. CDR1 and CDR2 from the germline V gene are SGHTA and FQGNSA. The CDR3 DNA is TGTGCCAGCAGCGCGACAGGGCTGAGGAACACCGGGGAGCTGTTTTTT. Its protein product is CASSATGLRNTGELFF.

V gene TRBV28 combines with J gene TRBJ2-5, with 7 nucleotides matching TRBD1. The assigned J gene may be wrong: the sequence end matches TRBJ2-7 better. CDR3 length: 16 residues. Germline values: CDR1 MDHEN, CDR2 SYDVKM. The DNA for the CDR3 is TGTGCCAGCAGTTTTTTCGCGACAGGGCCGACCTACGAGCAGTACTTC. It codes for CASSFFATGPTYEQYF.

The rearrangement joins TRBV29-1 to TRBJ2-7; no definite D call. V shed 4 bases and J shed 5 bases, with 18 bases lying between them. CDR1 is SQVTM and CDR2 is ANQGSEA in the germline V gene. The CDR3 is 14 residues long. CDR3 nucleotides: TGCAGCGTTGGAAATTCTGGAACGAGGAACGAGCAGTACTTC. This gives the protein CSVGNSGTRNEQYF.

This chain uses TRBV5-1 with TRBJ2-3; possibly TRBD2 for D (6 bases). From germline, CDR1 is SGHRS and CDR2 YFSETQ. The CDR3 is 15 amino acids. V lost 4 bases and J 3 bases, leaving 15 bases between the germline ends. CDR3 in amino acids: CASSMGLGETDTQYF. The CDR3 nucleotides read TGCGCCAGCAGCATGGGACTTGGGGAGACAGATACGCAGTATTTT.

In regard to this clone: Its ends do not fully match the called genes, so a read error is possible. The gene calls are TRBV7-9 and TRBJ2-6, with TRBD1 matching 8 bases. CDR1 SEHNR and CDR2 FQNEAQ come from the germline V gene (reference sequence). The CDR3 extends over 17 amino acids. This CDR3 is CSSSLGTGSSGANVLTF. The CDR3 DNA is TGTTCCAGCAGCTTAGGGACAGGTAGCTCTGGGGCCAACGTCCTGACTTTC.

This clone occurred a few times. DNA for the CDR3: TGTGCCAGCAGCACCGATCAGGGAGGGGACACTGAAGCTTTCTTT. Its translation is CASSTDQGGDTEAFF. The J gene is TRBJ1-1, the V gene TRBV7-2; maybe TRBD1 (5 bases). The V end lost 5 bases, the J end lost 3 bases, and 16 bases lay between the germline ends. In germline, CDR1 is SGHTA, CDR2 FQGNSA. This CDR3 has 15 amino acids.

This rearrangement joins TRBV7-8 to TRBJ2-5; 13 nucleotides line up with TRBD2. Germline assignment: CDR1 SGHVS and CDR2 FQNEAQ. The CDR3 is 17 amino acids. Trimming at V came to 5 bases and at J to 5 bases, leaving 11 bases not matched to a gene. CDR3 DNA: TGTGCCAGCAGCCCACGCGGACTAGCGGGGGCTGGGGAGACCCAGTACTTC. Its protein is CASSPRGLAGAGETQYF.

This chain uses TRBV27 with TRBJ2-1, with 10 bases lining up with TRBD1. The germline gives CDR1 MNHEY, CDR2 SMNVEV (reference sequence). The junction had 4 bases not matched to a gene; V was cut back by 5 bases and J by 3 bases. The CDR3 is 15 residues long. For the CDR3, the DNA is TGTGCCAGCAGTGGACAGGGGGTGGACTACAATGAGCAGTTCTTC. The encoded protein is CASSGQGVDYNEQFF.

The chain is built from TRBV6-6 and TRBJ2-3, with 7 bases lining up with TRBD1. With V trimmed by 5 bases and J by 0 bases, 8 bases remained unmatched. This CDR3 is 16 amino acids long. The germline gives CDR1 MNHNY, CDR2 SVGAGI (reference sequence). The CDR3 loop reads CASSLLGQLSTDTQYF. The CDR3 bases are TGTGCCAGCAGTCTATTGGGACAGCTTAGCACAGATACGCAGTATTTT.

The sample holds one count of this clone. This rearrangement joins TRBV4-1 to TRBJ2-7; 9 nucleotides line up with TRBD1. CDR1 and CDR2 from the germline V gene are MGHRA and YSYEKL. There are 14 residues in the CDR3. Germline trimming cut 5 bases from V and 4 bases from J; bases unmatched to any gene: 6. Here the CDR3 reads CASSLDDRGYEQYF. CDR3 nucleotides: TGCGCCAGCAGCTTAGACGACAGGGGGTACGAGCAGTACTTC.

CDR3 protein: CASSLLSTGPVDAFF. The CDR3 DNA reads TGTGCCAGCAGCTTGTTATCGACAGGTCCCGTTGACGCTTTCTTT. The V call is TRBV5-4, the J call TRBJ1-1; D perhaps matches TRBD1 (6 bases). V was clipped by 1 base and J by 11 bases, with 21 bases between them. Germline assignment: CDR1 SGHNT and CDR2 YYREEE (reference sequence). This CDR3 has 15 amino acids.

There are a few counts of this clone. The J gene is TRBJ1-1, the V gene TRBV5-4; TRBD1 matches at 7 bases. The V gene's germline CDR1 is SGHNT and CDR2 YYREEE (reference sequence). This CDR3 comprises 15 residues. V shed 2 bases and J 2 bases; nucleotides not matched to a gene: 6. CDR3 amino acids: CASSFPGTANTEAFF. DNA of the CDR3: TGTGCCAGCAGCTTCCCCGGGACAGCAAACACTGAAGCTTTCTTT.

This clone has only a few counts. The chain combines TRBV6-5 with TRBJ1-5; TRBD1 agrees at 7 bases. V was clipped by 6 bases and J by 3 bases; unmatched bases: 8. The CDR3 is 15 amino acids. CDR1 is MNHEY, CDR2 SVGAGI, per germline. The CDR3 nucleotides read TGTGCCAGCAGACCCCGACAGGGCAACAATCAGCCCCAGCATTTT. It translates to CASRPRQGNNQPQHF.

The V gene is TRBV6-6, the J gene TRBJ2-7, with D perhaps TRBD1 (6 bases). CDR1 MNHNY and CDR2 SVGAGI come from the germline V gene (reference sequence). V dropped 4 bases and J dropped 5 bases, with 12 bases sitting between them. There are 13 residues in the CDR3. Here the CDR3 DNA reads TGTGCCAGCAGTTCGAGTCAGGGGAACGAGCAGTACTTC. This sequence encodes CASSSSQGNEQYF.

The gene calls are TRBV5-4 and TRBJ1-2, with D possibly matching TRBD1 (6 bases). The V gene lost 3 bases and the J gene lost 1 base, with 7 bases spanning the gap. Germline loops: CDR1 SGHNT, CDR2 YYREEE (reference sequence). The CDR3 totals 13 residues. The CDR3 DNA follows: TGTGCCAGCAGCTCGGACAGTAACTATGGCTACACCTTC. This codes for CASSSDSNYGYTF. The full variable domain, its missing parts supplied by reference TRBV5-4 and TRBJ1-2, is ETGVTQSPTHLIKTRGQQVTLRCSSQSGHNTVSWYQQALGQGPQFIFQYYREEENGRGNFPPRFSGLQFPNYSSELNVNALELDDSALYLCASSSDSNYGYTFGSGTRLTVV.

The rearrangement joins TRBV5-6 to TRBJ2-7; 7 bases agree with TRBD1. The CDR3 sequence is 16 residues long. With 0 bases clipped from V and 4 bases from J, the junction kept 10 bases outside the gene matches. Germline V gives CDR1 SGHDT, CDR2 YYEEEE. CDR3 amino acids: CASSLGSRDRPYEQYF. CDR3 DNA sequence: TGTGCCAGCAGCTTGGGTTCCCGGGACAGACCTTACGAGCAGTACTTC.

V is TRBV10-3 and J is TRBJ2-3, with 7 positions matching TRBD1. There are 15 residues in the CDR3. In germline, CDR1 is ENHRY, CDR2 SYGVKD. The V and J ends lost 7 bases and 0 bases, in that order; junction bases with no gene match: 7. The CDR3 region has the DNA TGTGCCATCAACCCGACAGGGAGCAGCACAGATACGCAGTATTTT. Protein: CAINPTGSSTDTQYF.

The V and J genes are TRBV19 and TRBJ2-7, with 8 bases aligning to TRBD1. The V gene end was trimmed by 7 bases and the J gene end by 2 bases; junction bases not matched to a gene: 13. The CDR3 covers 16 residues. CDR1 LNHDA and CDR2 SQIVND come from the germline V gene (reference sequence). CDR3 sequence: CASTLPRGRKPYEQYF. DNA of the CDR3: TGTGCCAGTACCCTCCCCAGGGGGCGTAAACCCTACGAGCAGTACTTC. Together with reference TRBV19 and TRBJ2-7, the CDR3 gives the full variable domain: DGGITQSPKYLFRKEGQNVTLSCEQNLNHDAMYWYRQDPGQGLRLIYYSQIVNDFQKGDIAEGYSVSREKKESFPLTVTSAQKNPTAFYLCASTLPRGRKPYEQYFGPGTRLTVT.

This chain uses TRBV21-1 with TRBJ2-5; the DNA was not used to check the table's D call, TRBD2. TRBV21-1 is termed a pseudogene. The CDR3 contains 16 residues. The CDR3 DNA reads as TGTGCCAGCACCTCCTTGGGACAGCGGGGGCAAGAGACCCAGTACTTC. Translated: CASTSLGQRGQETQYF.

This clone was found once. In DNA, the CDR3 is TGTGCTAGTGGTTTCCCGCAGGGAGGTACGCAGTATTTT. This codes for CASGFPQGGTQYF. J is TRBJ2-3 and V is TRBV12-5; D perhaps matches TRBD2 (6 bases). The CDR3 consists of 13 residues. Germline CDR1 and CDR2: LGHNT and FRNRAP. Trimming cost V 3 bases and J 8 bases, with 12 bases left between them. Together with reference TRBV12-5 and TRBJ2-3, the CDR3 gives the full variable domain: DARVTQTPRHKVTEMGQEVTMRCQPILGHNTVFWYRQTMMQGLELLAYFRNRAPLDDSGMPKDRFSAEMPDATLATLKIQPSEPRDSAVYFCASGFPQGGTQYFGPGTRLTVL.